These 16 T cell receptor beta chains share one sample of origin, sequenced in a study of Graves' ophthalmopathy and Graves' hyperthyroidism. Amplifying from RNA transcripts, the study obtained TCR beta CDR3 regions. First-round RT-PCR used HTBI primers; second-round multiplex PCR followed. TCRdb re-analysed the multiplex PCR reads in MiXCR, keeping a single row per CDR3 protein. The profile shows hundreds of thousands of distinct CDR3 sequences, around 20% of them singletons. The sequenced sample was peripheral blood. Receptors were obtained from a woman in her late teens or twenties with stable Graves' hyperthyroidism.

This clonotype has ten or more counts. This chain links TRBV7-8 with TRBJ2-2; 13 bases fit TRBD2. The CDR3 sequence is 16 residues long. Germline CDR1 is SGHVS and CDR2 is FQNEAQ. The junction had 2 bases not matched to a gene; V was cut back by 4 bases and J by 3 bases. The CDR3 bases are TGTGCCAGCAGCTGGACTAGCGGGAGTTACACCGGGGAGCTGTTTTTT. This sequence encodes CASSWTSGSYTGELFF.

This clonotype was counted between two and nine times. The chain links TRBV5-6 to TRBJ1-5, with D possibly matching TRBD1 (5 bases). Between the trimmed V and J ends, which lost 1 base and 6 bases, there was a span of 8 bases. Germline CDR1 and CDR2: SGHDT and YYEEEE. The CDR3 totals 13 residues. DNA of the CDR3: TGTGCCAGCAGCTTGATGGGGGTTCAGCCCCAGCATTTT. This encodes CASSLMGVQPQHF.

Note on this clonotype: Mismatch with germline at one junction end may stem from a read error. The J gene is TRBJ2-4, the V gene TRBV12-3 or TRBV12-4, with D possibly matching TRBD2 (5 bases). The CDR3 runs to 13 residues. The DNA of the CDR3 is TGTGCCAGCAGTTTAGCGGGAGAGAACATTAAGTACTTC. This encodes CASSLAGENIKYF.

This clonotype was detected many times. V gene TRBV28 combines with J gene TRBJ2-1; 10 bases fit TRBD2. V dropped 2 bases and J dropped 9; count of bases not matched to a gene: 10. CDR1 and CDR2 (germline): MDHEN, SYDVKM. The CDR3 sequence is 16 residues long. The CDR3 DNA sequence: TGTGCCAGCAGTTTACTTGGACTAGCGGTTTATGGTGAGCAGTTCTTC. This sequence encodes CASSLLGLAVYGEQFF.

Ten or more counts support this clonotype. The genes are TRBV11-2 and TRBJ2-7; D perhaps matches TRBD1 (6 bases). There are 15 residues in the CDR3. Looked up from germline, CDR1 is SGHAT and CDR2 is FQNNGV. V was clipped by 5 bases and J by 2 bases, with 16 bases between them. CDR3: CASSPRTALTYEQYF. The CDR3, as DNA: TGTGCCAGCAGCCCCCGGACAGCACTTACCTACGAGCAGTACTTC.

This clonotype has ten or more counts. The rearrangement links TRBV28 to TRBJ2-5; tentative D call: TRBD2 (6 bases). Germline CDR1 MDHEN, CDR2 SYDVKM. V was clipped by 6 bases and J by 0 bases, with 23 bases between them. The CDR3 runs 18 residues. CDR3 sequence: CASSPMGGAETDQETQYF. The CDR3 DNA sequence: TGTGCCAGCAGCCCCATGGGAGGAGCGGAGACGGACCAAGAGACCCAGTACTTC.

With regard to this clonotype: This sequence may be a read error, since a much larger clone differs from it by one base. This rearrangement joins TRBV20-1 to TRBJ2-7; D unresolved. CDR3 size: 12 residues. V was clipped by 7 bases and J by 3 bases, with 13 bases between them. Germline V gives CDR1 DFQATT, CDR2 SNEGSKA (reference sequence). CDR3 coding DNA: TGCAGTGTTAGCCATGGGGTCTACGAGCAGTACTTC. This translates into CSVSHGVYEQYF.

For this clonotype: A much larger clone is a single base away; this may be a read error. The CDR3 does not end in the conserved phenylalanine or tryptophan, so this is likely a read error. The chain carries TRBV4-1 and TRBJ1-1; D gene unclear. V was pared by 4 bases and J by 2 bases, with 14 bases between. The CDR3 has 15 residues. CDR1 is MGHRA, CDR2 YSYEKL, per germline. Here the CDR3 reads CASSPFWVGNTEAFL. CDR3 coding DNA: TGCGCCAGCAGCCCTTTTTGGGTGGGTAACACTGAAGCTTTCCTT.

This clonotype has ten or more counts. This chain links TRBV6-2 or TRBV6-3 with TRBJ2-3; 10 nucleotides agree with TRBD2. After removal of 7 bases from V and 6 bases from J, the junction contained 10 bases not matched to a gene. The CDR3 contains 15 residues. CDR1 MNHEY and CDR2 SVGEGT come from the germline V gene. CDR3 sequence reads: CASTDQRGGIDTQYF. The CDR3 nucleotides are TGTGCCAGCACCGATCAGCGGGGGGGAATTGATACGCAGTATTTT.

The rearrangement links TRBV6-1 to TRBJ1-6; TRBD1 might be the D (5 bases). CDR1 MNHNS and CDR2 SASEGT come from the germline V gene. The CDR3 runs 15 residues. Between the trimmed V and J ends, which lost 2 bases and 4 bases, there was a span of 9 bases. The CDR3 loop is CASSERGIYNSPLHF. The CDR3 bases are TGTGCCAGCAGTGAACGGGGGATATATAATTCACCCCTCCACTTT.

This clonotype appeared once. V and J are TRBV2 and TRBJ1-3, with no clear D. The CDR3 extends over 15 amino acids. Trimming left V 7 bases short and J 0 bases short, with 13 bases between. The germline CDR1 and CDR2 sequences are SNHLY and FYNNEI. This CDR3 reads CASTLRTNSGNTIYF. The CDR3 coding sequence is TGTGCCAGCACCCTTCGGACCAACTCTGGAAACACCATATATTTT.

The chain carries TRBV18 and TRBJ2-5, with D perhaps matching TRBD1 or TRBD2 (5 bases each). Trimming pared 8 bases from V and 2 bases from J, leaving 21 bases between. CDR3 length equals 16 residues. The germline V gene has CDR1 KGHSH and CDR2 LQKENI. This chain's CDR3 is CASRRVRDRAQETQYF. In nucleotides, the CDR3 is TGTGCCAGCCGCCGGGTGAGGGACCGCGCTCAAGAGACCCAGTACTTC. Based on the CDR3 plus reference TRBV18 and TRBJ2-5, the full variable domain is NAGVMQNPRHLVRRRGQEARLRCSPMKGHSHVYWYRQLPEEGLKFMVYLQKENIIDESGMPKERFSAEFPKEGPSILRIQQVVRGDSAAYFCASRRVRDRAQETQYFGPGTRLLVL.

This clonotype was observed many times. For the CDR3, the DNA is TGCAGTGCTAGAGAGGGAAGGGACAATCAGCCCCAGCATTTT. Translating it yields CSAREGRDNQPQHF. J is TRBJ1-5 and V is TRBV20-1; D is unresolved. The V end was cut by 0 bases, the J end by 3 bases, with 9 bases between. This CDR3 region has 14 residues. CDR1 is DFQATT, CDR2 SNEGSKA, per germline (reference sequence).

This clonotype occurred many times. The chain has TRBV29-1 and TRBJ1-5; D not certain. The V gene's germline CDR1 is SQVTM and CDR2 ANQGSEA. CDR3 length: 13 amino acids. Trimming left V 4 bases short and J 0 bases short, with 7 bases between. The DNA for the CDR3 is TGCAGCGTTGGAGCAGGTAGCAATCAGCCCCAGCATTTT. This codes for CSVGAGSNQPQHF.

This clonotype was observed many times. The rearrangement links TRBV6-5 to TRBJ2-7; D is perhaps TRBD1 or TRBD2 (5 bases each). CDR3 length: 14 residues. V was trimmed by 0 bases and J by 6 bases, leaving 12 bases between them. The germline CDR1 and CDR2 sequences are MNHEY and SVGAGI. In DNA, the CDR3 is TGTGCCAGCAGTTACTCTGGGGGAGTACGCGAGCAGTACTTC. This encodes CASSYSGGVREQYF.

This clonotype was detected ten times or more. CDR3 sequence: CASTWQPGTYEQYF. CDR3 DNA sequence: TGTGCCAGCACTTGGCAGCCGGGGACCTACGAGCAGTACTTC. The chain has TRBV7-2 and TRBJ2-7; possibly TRBD2 for D (5 bases). Trimming pared 7 bases from V and 2 bases from J, leaving 15 bases between. The CDR3 consists of 14 residues. Per the germline V gene, CDR1 is SGHTA and CDR2 is FQGNSA.